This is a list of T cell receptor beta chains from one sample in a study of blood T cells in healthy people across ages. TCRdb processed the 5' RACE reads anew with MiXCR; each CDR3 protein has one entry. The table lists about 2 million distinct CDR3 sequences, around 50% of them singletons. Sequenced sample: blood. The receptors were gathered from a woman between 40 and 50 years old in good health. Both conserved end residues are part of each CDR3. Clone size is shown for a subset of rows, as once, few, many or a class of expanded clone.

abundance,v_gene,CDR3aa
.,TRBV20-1,CSAKRGAGGKTDTQYF
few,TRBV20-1,CSATVGVGIQPQHF
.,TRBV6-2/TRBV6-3,CASSRERASYNEQFF
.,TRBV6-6,CASRTSGPLANYGYTF
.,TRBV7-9,CASSLEDGRSTYEQYF
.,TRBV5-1,CASSRGRDLSSYEQYF
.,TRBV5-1,CASSLAGDGNQPQHF
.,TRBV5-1,CASTSRPVQGQETQYF
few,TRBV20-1,CSASSYNQPQHF
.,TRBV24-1,CATSESGHSQETQYF
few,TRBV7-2,CASSLAGQGTKTQYF
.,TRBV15,CATSRGGEGTYFYEQYF